Presented here are 26 T cell receptor beta chains from one specimen sequenced in a study of CD8+CD57+ T cells in acquired aplastic anemia. CDR3 and TCR beta VDJ profiling relied on genomic DNA as the template. TCRdb fed the reads into MiXCR, producing one record per CDR3 protein. The table shows 150,000 to 200,000 distinct CDR3 sequences, with 55% to 75% occurring only once. Sequences were obtained from sorted CD4+, CD8+, or CD8+CD57+ T cells (not recorded which) from PBMCs. The source of these receptors is a human donor in good health.

The rearrangement joins TRBV6-5 to TRBJ1-5; D not resolved. This CDR3 contains 15 residues. CDR1 and CDR2 (germline): MNHEY, SVGAGI. The germline V and J ends were trimmed by 5 bases and 0 bases, with 11 bases remaining between them. The CDR3 region has the DNA TGTGCCAGCAGTGAGGGAACGGTTAGCAATCAGCCCCAGCATTTT. Translation: CASSEGTVSNQPQHF.

The rearrangement links TRBV29-1 to TRBJ2-3; D might be TRBD1 (5 bases). This CDR3 region has 16 residues. The germline V and J ends were trimmed by 7 bases and 0 bases, with 20 bases remaining between them. Germline V gene sequence: CDR1 SQVTM, CDR2 ANQGSEA. In DNA, the CDR3 is TGCAGCGCGTACATTGGGGCCAGTCCTAGCACAGATACGCAGTATTTT. Its translation is CSAYIGASPSTDTQYF.

This clonotype was observed at least ten times. The chain recombines TRBV6-5 with TRBJ1-1, with TRBD1 as a possible D gene (5 bases). The germline CDR1 and CDR2 sequences are MNHEY and SVGAGI. The CDR3 has 13 residues. The V end was cut by 6 bases, the J end by 0 bases, with 8 bases between. CDR3 bases: TGTGCCAGCAGGCCAGGGATGAACACTGAAGCTTTCTTT. Translating gives CASRPGMNTEAFF.

The genes are TRBV6-5 and TRBJ1-6; D not certain. V lost 6 bases, J lost 10 bases, and 13 bases lay in between. This CDR3 comprises 13 residues. Germline V gene lookup returns CDR1 MNHEY and CDR2 SVGAGI. CDR3 protein: CASSARDDSPLHF. CDR3 DNA: TGTGCCAGCAGCGCAAGGGATGACTCACCCCTCCACTTT.

The V call is TRBV20-1, the J call TRBJ2-1, with D possibly TRBD2 on 6 matching bases. The CDR3 runs 11 residues. Trimming took 4 bases from V and 6 from J, leaving 7 bases between them. Germline loops: CDR1 DFQATT, CDR2 SNEGSKA (reference sequence). CDR3 DNA: TGCAGTGCTATGGGACTCAATGAGCAGTTCTTC. Translating it yields CSAMGLNEQFF.

This clonotype was picked up a small number of times. The V and J genes are TRBV29-1 and TRBJ2-7; 7 bases align to TRBD1. There are 13 residues in the CDR3. V dropped 4 bases and J dropped 2; count of bases not matched to a gene: 5. Germline lookup yields CDR1 SQVTM and CDR2 ANQGSEA. CDR3 DNA sequence: TGCAGCGTTGTGACAGGGACAGCCTACGAGCAGTACTTC. It specifies CSVVTGTAYEQYF.

About this clonotype itself: It may be a read error: a sequence one base away is much more abundant. This sequence joins TRBV2 and TRBJ2-7, with 10 bases lining up with TRBD1. The CDR3 runs to 14 residues. J was trimmed by 3 bases and V by 4 bases; bases with no gene match: 3. CDR1 and CDR2 from the germline V gene are SNHLY and FYNNEI. CDR3 coding DNA: TGTGCCAGCAGTGCCGGGACAGGGGTCTACGAGCAGTACTTC. Its protein is CASSAGTGVYEQYF.

This chain links TRBV7-6 with TRBJ1-1; TRBD1 agrees at 7 bases. This CDR3 spans 13 amino acids. J was trimmed by 3 bases and V by 4 bases; bases with no gene match: 2. Germline loops: CDR1 SGHVS, CDR2 FNYEAQ. CDR3 in amino acids: CASSSQGDTEAFF. CDR3 DNA: TGTGCCAGCAGCTCGCAGGGGGACACTGAAGCTTTCTTT.

This clonotype was counted between two and nine times. The V call is TRBV15, the J call TRBJ2-3, with D possibly being TRBD2 (5 bases). CDR3 size: 14 residues. V lost 7 bases to trimming and J lost 2 bases, with 13 bases between them. Germline loops: CDR1 LNHNV, CDR2 YYDKDF (reference sequence). CDR3 protein: CATKTRVSTDTQYF. CDR3 in DNA: TGTGCCACCAAGACGCGGGTTTCCACAGATACGCAGTATTTT.

This clonotype was seen repeatedly, ten times or more. The CDR3 here is CASSYSPGRNTYNEQFF. The CDR3 DNA reads as TGTGCCAGCAGTTACTCGCCCGGGAGGAACACCTACAATGAGCAGTTCTTC. The gene calls are TRBV6-5 and TRBJ2-1; 7 bases are a match to TRBD2. Germline assignment: CDR1 MNHEY and CDR2 SVGAGI. With 0 bases clipped from V and 2 bases from J, the junction kept 7 bases outside the gene matches. This CDR3 has 17 residues.

V and J are TRBV7-9 and TRBJ2-7; 7 bases are shared with TRBD1. CDR1 and CDR2 (germline): SEHNR, FQNEAQ (reference sequence). Trimming took 5 bases from V and 3 from J; bases not matched to a gene: 7. CDR3 length: 14 residues. The CDR3 here is CASSRTGVDYEQYF. In DNA, the CDR3 is TGTGCCAGCAGCCGAACAGGGGTAGACTACGAGCAGTACTTC.

This clonotype has only a few counts. The gene calls are TRBV27 and TRBJ2-3, with TRBD2 identical over 12 bases. The junction had 4 bases not matched to a gene; V was cut back by 3 bases and J by 6 bases. The CDR3 sequence is 15 residues long. Germline V gene lookup returns CDR1 MNHEY and CDR2 SMNVEV (reference sequence). CDR3 region: CASSLTSGRLDTQYF. CDR3 sequence (DNA): TGTGCCAGCAGTTTGACTAGCGGGAGATTGGATACGCAGTATTTT.

The V and J genes are TRBV10-3 and TRBJ2-1, with D unresolved. Trimming cost V 7 bases and J 5 bases, with 15 bases left between them. CDR1 and CDR2 (germline): ENHRY, SYGVKD. This CDR3 is 14 amino acids long. CDR3 coding DNA: TGTGCCATCAAGGCCGCGGACCCGGACAATGAGCAGTTCTTC. This gives the protein CAIKAADPDNEQFF.

Concerning this clonotype itself: No conserved phenylalanine or tryptophan ends this CDR3, so it is likely a read error. CDR3 loop: CASSLVSGGQYS. The CDR3 bases are TGTGCCAGCAGCTTGGTCTCCGGCGGGCAGTATTCT. The J gene is TRBJ2-3, the V gene TRBV7-9; D unclear. V was pared by 3 bases and J by 11 bases, with 12 bases between. Germline lookup yields CDR1 SEHNR and CDR2 FQNEAQ (reference sequence). The CDR3 covers 12 residues.

This chain links TRBV10-3 with TRBJ2-7, with 8 bases identical to TRBD2. CDR1 and CDR2 from the germline V gene are ENHRY and SYGVKD. The V and J ends lost 4 bases and 0 bases, in that order; junction bases with no gene match: 5. This CDR3 has 15 amino acids. The CDR3 reads CAISVPSGSSYEQYF. The CDR3 bases are TGTGCCATCAGTGTACCCAGCGGGAGCTCCTACGAGCAGTACTTC.

With regard to this clonotype: Just one base apart from a much larger clone, this may be a read error. The J gene is TRBJ1-5, the V gene TRBV5-8; unclear D gene. The J call may be wrong; the DNA end is better matched by TRBJ2-3. The CDR3 contains 14 residues. Germline CDR1 is SGHTS and CDR2 is YDEGEE. The CDR3 sequence: CASSFHNSNQPQYF. In DNA form, the CDR3 reads TGTGCCAGCAGCTTCCATAACAGCAATCAGCCCCAGTATTTT.

CDR3 amino acids: CSAGGQGNYGYTF. Here the CDR3 DNA reads TGCAGTGCTGGGGGACAGGGTAACTATGGCTACACCTTC. V is TRBV20-1 and J is TRBJ1-2, with 9 bases that match TRBD1. Germline-derived CDR1 and CDR2 are DFQATT and SNEGSKA (reference sequence). Trimming removed 5 bases from V and 1 base from J; junction bases left unmatched: 2. This CDR3 has 13 amino acids.

V and J are TRBV9 and TRBJ2-3, with 8 bases identical to TRBD2. J gave up 10 bases and V 0 bases, and 7 bases lay outside the gene matches. The CDR3 is 14 amino acids. Germline assignment: CDR1 SGDLS and CDR2 YYNGEE. CDR3 sequence: CASSVGDSGEAQYF. The DNA of the CDR3 is TGTGCCAGCAGCGTAGGGGATAGCGGGGAGGCGCAGTATTTT.

The chain recombines TRBV7-9 with TRBJ2-7; TRBD1 matches at 9 bases. There are 17 residues in the CDR3. With 0 bases clipped from V and 3 bases from J, the junction kept 9 bases outside the gene matches. In germline, CDR1 is SEHNR, CDR2 FQNEAQ (reference sequence). DNA of the CDR3: TGTGCCAGCAGCTTAGCGCTTGAGGGACAGGGTGACTACGAGCAGTACTTC. Protein sequence: CASSLALEGQGDYEQYF.

This clonotype was seen ten or more times. This rearrangement joins TRBV5-8 to TRBJ2-1; 8 bases fit TRBD1. This CDR3 has 15 residues. V dropped 4 bases and J dropped 5; count of bases not matched to a gene: 8. The V gene's germline CDR1 is SGHTS and CDR2 YDEGEE. CDR3 amino acids: CASSAMTGVHNEQFF. The CDR3 DNA reads as TGTGCCAGCAGCGCAATGACAGGGGTTCACAATGAGCAGTTCTTC.

This clonotype has just a few counts. In DNA, the CDR3 is TGCGCCAGCAGAGCCGGGACAGCACGGTCACCCCTCCACTTT. Encoded protein: CASRAGTARSPLHF. This chain connects TRBV5-1 to TRBJ1-6; 7 bases are a match to TRBD1. Germline V gives CDR1 SGHRS, CDR2 YFSETQ. The CDR3 sequence is 14 residues long. Losses at the gene ends were 5 bases for V and 10 bases for J; bases not matched to a gene: 9.

The chain has TRBV25-1 and TRBJ2-7; perhaps TRBD2 as D (5 bases). The CDR3 runs 11 residues. CDR1 and CDR2 (germline): MGHDK, SYGVNS. V was shortened by 8 bases and J by 1 base, with 6 bases between the two germline ends. In DNA, the CDR3 is TGTGCCAGCGGCGGGTCCTACGAGCAGTACTTC. Its protein product is CASGGSYEQYF.

This sequence joins TRBV9 and TRBJ1-3; no firm D call. The V gene's germline CDR1 is SGDLS and CDR2 YYNGEE. This CDR3 has 15 amino acids. V was pared by 3 bases and J by 8 bases, with 18 bases between. The CDR3 bases are TGTGCCAGCAGCGGATCGAACACAGTCGGGGACACCATATATTTT. Its translation is CASSGSNTVGDTIYF.

The CDR3 DNA sequence: TGCAGTGCGTCACTTCCTAGCGGGGGGGGCTACGAGCAGTACTTC. Protein: CSASLPSGGGYEQYF. The V call is TRBV20-1, the J call TRBJ2-7; 12 bases line up with TRBD2. Germline trimming cut 6 bases from V and 3 bases from J; bases unmatched to any gene: 9. Germline lookup yields CDR1 DFQATT and CDR2 SNEGSKA (reference sequence). The CDR3 length is 15 residues.

As for this clonotype: At one end, the junction sequence differs from germline, possibly due to a read error. In nucleotides, the CDR3 is TGCGCCACCAGCGGAGTTCCCCGTGGAGACTCGACCTTC. Protein sequence: CATSGVPRGDSTF. This chain connects TRBV15 to TRBJ2-5, with D tentatively TRBD2 (5 bases). The CDR3 runs to 13 residues. Germline CDR1 LNHNV, CDR2 YYDKDF (reference sequence).

The chain is built from TRBV2 and TRBJ1-6; D unresolved. Trimming removed 10 bases at V and 4 bases at J, with 14 bases between. CDR3 length: 14 amino acids. Looked up from germline, CDR1 is SNHLY and CDR2 is FYNNEI. CDR3 DNA sequence: TGTGCCACCTCCCTTGGTGGGTATAATTCACCCCTCCACTTT. The encoded protein is CATSLGGYNSPLHF.